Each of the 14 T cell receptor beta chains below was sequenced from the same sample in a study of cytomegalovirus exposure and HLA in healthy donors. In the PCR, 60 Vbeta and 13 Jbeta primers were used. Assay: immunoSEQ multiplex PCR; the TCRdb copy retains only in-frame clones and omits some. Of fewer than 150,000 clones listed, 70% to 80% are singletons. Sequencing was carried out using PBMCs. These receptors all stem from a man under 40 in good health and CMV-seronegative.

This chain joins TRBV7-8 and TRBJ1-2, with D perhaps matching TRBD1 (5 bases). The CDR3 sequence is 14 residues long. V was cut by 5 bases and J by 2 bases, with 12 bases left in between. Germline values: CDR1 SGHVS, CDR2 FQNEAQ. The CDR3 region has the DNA TGTGCCAGCAGCCCGCGGGGCATAAACTATGGCTACACCTTC. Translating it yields CASSPRGINYGYTF.

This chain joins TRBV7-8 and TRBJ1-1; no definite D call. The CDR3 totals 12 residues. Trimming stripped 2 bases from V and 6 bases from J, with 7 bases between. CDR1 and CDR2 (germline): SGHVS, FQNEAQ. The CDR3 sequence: CASSLSTPEAFF. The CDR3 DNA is TGTGCCAGCAGCTTATCGACACCTGAAGCTTTCTTT.

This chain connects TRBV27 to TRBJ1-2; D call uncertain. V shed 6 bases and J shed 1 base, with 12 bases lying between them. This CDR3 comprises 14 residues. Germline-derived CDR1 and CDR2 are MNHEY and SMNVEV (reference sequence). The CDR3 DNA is TGTGCCAGCAGCTCCCCCCCGTTTAACTATGGCTACACCTTC. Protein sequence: CASSSPPFNYGYTF.

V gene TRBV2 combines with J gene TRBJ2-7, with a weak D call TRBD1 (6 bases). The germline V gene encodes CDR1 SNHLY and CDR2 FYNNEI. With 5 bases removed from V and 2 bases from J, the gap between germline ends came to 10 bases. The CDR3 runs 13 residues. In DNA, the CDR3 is TGTGCCAGCAGTCGACAGGAGCCCTACGAGCAGTACTTC. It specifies CASSRQEPYEQYF. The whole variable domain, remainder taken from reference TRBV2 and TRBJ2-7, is EPEVTQTPSHQVTQMGQEVILRCVPISNHLYFYWYRQILGQKVEFLVSFYNNEISEKSEIFDDQFSVERPDGSNFTLKIRSTKLEDSAMYFCASSRQEPYEQYFGPGTRLTVT.

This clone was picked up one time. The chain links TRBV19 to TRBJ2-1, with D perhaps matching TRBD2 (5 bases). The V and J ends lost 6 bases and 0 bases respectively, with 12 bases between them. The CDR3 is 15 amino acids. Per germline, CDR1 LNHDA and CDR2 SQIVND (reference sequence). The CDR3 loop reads CASSWRFSSYNEQFF. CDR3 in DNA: TGTGCCAGTAGCTGGAGGTTTAGCTCCTACAATGAGCAGTTCTTC.

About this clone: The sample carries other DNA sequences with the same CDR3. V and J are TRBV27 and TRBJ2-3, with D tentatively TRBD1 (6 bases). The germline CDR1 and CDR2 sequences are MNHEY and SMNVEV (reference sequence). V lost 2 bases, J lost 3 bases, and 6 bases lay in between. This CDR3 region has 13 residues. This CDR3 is CASSLRGTDTQYF. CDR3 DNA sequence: TGTGCCAGCAGTTTAAGGGGGACAGATACGCAGTATTTT.

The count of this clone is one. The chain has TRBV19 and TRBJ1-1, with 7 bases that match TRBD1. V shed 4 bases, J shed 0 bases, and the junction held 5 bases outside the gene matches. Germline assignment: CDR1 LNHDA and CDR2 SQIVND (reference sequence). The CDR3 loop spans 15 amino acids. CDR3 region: CASSTGQRLNTEAFF. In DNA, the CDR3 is TGTGCCAGTAGTACGGGACAGCGATTGAACACTGAAGCTTTCTTT.

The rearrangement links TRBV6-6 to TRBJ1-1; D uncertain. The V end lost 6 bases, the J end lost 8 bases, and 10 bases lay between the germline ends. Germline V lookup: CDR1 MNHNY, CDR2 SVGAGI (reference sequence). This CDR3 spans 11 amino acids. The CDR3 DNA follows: TGTGCCAGCAGCCTCGCCGGGGAAGCTTTCTTT. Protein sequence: CASSLAGEAFF.

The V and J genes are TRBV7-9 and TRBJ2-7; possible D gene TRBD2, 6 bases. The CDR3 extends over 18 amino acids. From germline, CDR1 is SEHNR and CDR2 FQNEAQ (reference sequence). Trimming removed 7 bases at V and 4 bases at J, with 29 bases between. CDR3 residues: CASTGVERPKPGGYEQYF. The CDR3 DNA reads TGTGCCAGCACGGGGGTGGAGAGGCCTAAACCCGGGGGTTACGAGCAGTACTTC.

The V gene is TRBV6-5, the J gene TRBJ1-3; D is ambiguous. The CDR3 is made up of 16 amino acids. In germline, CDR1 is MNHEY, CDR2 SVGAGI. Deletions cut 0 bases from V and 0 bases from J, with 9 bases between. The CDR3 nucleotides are TGTGCCAGCAGTTACTCCGGCAGGAACTCTGGAAACACCATATATTTT. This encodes CASSYSGRNSGNTIYF.

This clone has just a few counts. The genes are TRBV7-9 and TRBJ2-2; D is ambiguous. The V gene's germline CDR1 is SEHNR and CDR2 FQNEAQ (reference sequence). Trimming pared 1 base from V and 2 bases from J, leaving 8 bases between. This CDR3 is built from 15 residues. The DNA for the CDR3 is TGTGCCAGCAGCTTAGGGCAGACTAACACCGGGGAGCTGTTTTTT. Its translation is CASSLGQTNTGELFF.

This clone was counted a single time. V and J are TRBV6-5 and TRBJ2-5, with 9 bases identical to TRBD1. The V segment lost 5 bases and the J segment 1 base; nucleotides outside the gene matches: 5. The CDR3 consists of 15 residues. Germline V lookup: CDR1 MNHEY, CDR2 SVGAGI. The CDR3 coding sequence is TGTGCCAGCAGTCGCACGGACAGGGGCCAAGAGACCCAGTACTTC. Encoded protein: CASSRTDRGQETQYF.

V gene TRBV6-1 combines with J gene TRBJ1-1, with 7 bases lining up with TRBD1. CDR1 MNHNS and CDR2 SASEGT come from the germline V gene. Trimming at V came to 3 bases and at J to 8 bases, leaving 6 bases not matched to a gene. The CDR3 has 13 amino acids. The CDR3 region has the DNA TGTGCCAGCAGTGAGCCCAGGGGACAGGAAGCTTTCTTT. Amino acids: CASSEPRGQEAFF.

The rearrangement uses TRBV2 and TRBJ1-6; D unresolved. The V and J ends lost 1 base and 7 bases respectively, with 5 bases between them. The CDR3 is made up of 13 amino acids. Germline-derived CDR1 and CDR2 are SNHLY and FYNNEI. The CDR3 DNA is TGTGCCAGCAGTGAAGGGCCGAATTCACCCCTCCACTTT. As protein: CASSEGPNSPLHF.